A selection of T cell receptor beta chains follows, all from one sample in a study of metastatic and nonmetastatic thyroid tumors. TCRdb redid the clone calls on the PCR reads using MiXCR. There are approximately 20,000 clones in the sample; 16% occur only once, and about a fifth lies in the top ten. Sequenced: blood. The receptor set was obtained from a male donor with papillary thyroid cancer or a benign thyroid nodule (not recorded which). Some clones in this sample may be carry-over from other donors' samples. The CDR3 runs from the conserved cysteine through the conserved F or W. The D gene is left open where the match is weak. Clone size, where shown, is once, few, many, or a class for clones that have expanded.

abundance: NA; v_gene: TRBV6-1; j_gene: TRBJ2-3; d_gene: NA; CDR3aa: CASIRWEADTQYF; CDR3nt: TGTGCCAGCATCCGTTGGGAGGCAGATACGCAGTATTTT
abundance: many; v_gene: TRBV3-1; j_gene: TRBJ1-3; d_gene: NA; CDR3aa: CASSQGYRGNTIYF; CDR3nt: TGTGCCAGCAGCCAAGGGTACAGAGGAAACACCATATATTTT
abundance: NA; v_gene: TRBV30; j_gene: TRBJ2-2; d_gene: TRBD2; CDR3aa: CAGPERESDIGELFF; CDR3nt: TGTGCCGGCCCGGAGCGGGAGTCGGACATCGGGGAGCTGTTTTTC
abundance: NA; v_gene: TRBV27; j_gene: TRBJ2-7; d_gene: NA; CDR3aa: CASSRQIYEQYF; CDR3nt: TGTGCCAGCAGCCGACAGATCTACGAGCAGTACTTC
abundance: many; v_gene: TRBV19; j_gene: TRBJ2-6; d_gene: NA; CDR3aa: CASSITRIGANVLTF; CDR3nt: TGTGCCAGTAGTATCACCAGAATTGGGGCCAACGTCCTGACTTTC
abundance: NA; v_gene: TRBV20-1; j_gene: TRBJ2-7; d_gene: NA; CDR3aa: CSAIIGSLSYEQYF; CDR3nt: TGCAGTGCTATAATCGGGAGCTTGTCCTACGAGCAGTACTTC
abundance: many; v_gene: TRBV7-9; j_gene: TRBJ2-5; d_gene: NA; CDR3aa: CASSRTGMAQYF; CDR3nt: TGTGCCAGCAGCCGCACCGGGATGGCCCAGTACTTC
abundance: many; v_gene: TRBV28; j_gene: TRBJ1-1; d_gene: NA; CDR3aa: CASSFITEAFF; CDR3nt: TGTGCCAGCAGTTTTATTACTGAAGCTTTCTTT
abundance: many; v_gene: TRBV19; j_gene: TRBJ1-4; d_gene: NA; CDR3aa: CASSRRVDGEKLFF; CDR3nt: TGTGCCAGTAGTCGCAGGGTAGATGGGGAAAAACTGTTTTTT
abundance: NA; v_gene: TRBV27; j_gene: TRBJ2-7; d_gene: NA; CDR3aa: CASSLYLTGGEQYF; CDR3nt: TGTGCCAGCAGTTTATATCTGACAGGAGGCGAGCAGTACTTC
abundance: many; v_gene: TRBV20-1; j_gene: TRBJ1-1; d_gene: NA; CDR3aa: CSARGDRENTEAFF; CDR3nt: TGCAGTGCGCGGGGTGACCGGGAGAACACTGAAGCTTTCTTT
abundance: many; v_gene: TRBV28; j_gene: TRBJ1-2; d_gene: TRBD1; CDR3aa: CASSLTQGAYGYTF; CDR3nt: TGTGCCAGCAGTTTAACACAGGGGGCCTATGGCTACACCTTC
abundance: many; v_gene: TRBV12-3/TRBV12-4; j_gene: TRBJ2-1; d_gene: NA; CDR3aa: CASRAGTYNEQFF; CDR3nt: TGTGCCAGCAGGGCGGGGACCTACAATGAGCAGTTCTTC
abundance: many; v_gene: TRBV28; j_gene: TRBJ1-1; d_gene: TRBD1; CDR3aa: CASSPGDRAEAFF; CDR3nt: TGTGCCAGCAGTCCGGGGGACAGGGCTGAAGCTTTCTTT
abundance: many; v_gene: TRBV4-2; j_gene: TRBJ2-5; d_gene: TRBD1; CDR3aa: CASSQPQGAETQYF; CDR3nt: TGTGCCAGCAGCCAGCCACAGGGGGCAGAGACCCAGTACTTC
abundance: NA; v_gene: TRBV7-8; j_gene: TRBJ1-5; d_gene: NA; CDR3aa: CASSFGSTYSNQPQHF; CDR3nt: TGTGCCAGCAGCTTTGGATCTACTTATAGCAATCAGCCCCAGCATTTT
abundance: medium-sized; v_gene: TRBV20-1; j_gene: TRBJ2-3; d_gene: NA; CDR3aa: CSARDQKAVNTDTQYF; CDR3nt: TGCAGTGCTAGAGATCAAAAAGCGGTAAACACAGATACGCAGTATTTT
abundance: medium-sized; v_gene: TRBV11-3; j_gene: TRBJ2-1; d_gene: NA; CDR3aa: CASSLGTEAYNEQFF; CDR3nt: TGTGCCAGCAGCTTAGGGACGGAAGCTTACAATGAGCAGTTCTTC
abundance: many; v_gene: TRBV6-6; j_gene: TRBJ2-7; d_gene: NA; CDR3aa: CASSYRSSRLTYEQYF; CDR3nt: TGTGCCAGCAGTTACCGGAGTTCGAGGTTGACCTACGAGCAGTACTTC
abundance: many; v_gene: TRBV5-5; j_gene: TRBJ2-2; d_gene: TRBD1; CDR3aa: CASSLLQGALTGELFF; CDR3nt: TGTGCCAGCAGCTTGCTCCAGGGGGCTTTGACCGGGGAGCTGTTTTTT
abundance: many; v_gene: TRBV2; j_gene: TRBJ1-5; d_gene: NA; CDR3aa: CASSEQPGEVQPQHF; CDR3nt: TGTGCCAGCAGTGAGCAGCCCGGGGAGGTTCAGCCCCAGCATTTT
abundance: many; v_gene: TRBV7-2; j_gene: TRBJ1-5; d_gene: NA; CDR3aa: CASSPGVSNQPQHF; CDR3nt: TGTGCCAGCAGCCCAGGGGTTAGCAATCAGCCCCAGCATTTT
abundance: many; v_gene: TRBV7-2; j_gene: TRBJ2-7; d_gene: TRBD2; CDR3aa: CASSTGTISFEQYF; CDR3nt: TGTGCCAGCAGCACCGGGACTATCTCCTTCGAGCAGTACTTC
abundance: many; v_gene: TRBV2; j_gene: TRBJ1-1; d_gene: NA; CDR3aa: CASRGTQNTEAFF; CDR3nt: TGTGCCAGCAGAGGGACACAGAACACTGAAGCTTTCTTT
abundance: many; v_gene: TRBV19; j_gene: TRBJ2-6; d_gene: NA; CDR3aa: CASSIIRGASSSGANVLTF; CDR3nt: TGTGCCAGTAGTATCATACGGGGGGCTAGTTCCTCTGGGGCCAACGTCCTGACTTTC
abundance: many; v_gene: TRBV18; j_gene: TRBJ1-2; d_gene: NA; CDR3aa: CASSPFEGGYGYTF; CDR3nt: TGTGCCAGCTCACCCTTCGAGGGCGGCTATGGCTACACCTTC
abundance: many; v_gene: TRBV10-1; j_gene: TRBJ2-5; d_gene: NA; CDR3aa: CASSPVKGAQYF; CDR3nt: TGCGCCAGCAGTCCTGTCAAAGGGGCCCAGTACTTC
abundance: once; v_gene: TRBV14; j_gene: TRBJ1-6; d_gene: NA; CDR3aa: CASSLPDMVSPRHF; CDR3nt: TGTGCCAGCAGCCTCCCAGACATGGTGTCACCCCGCCACTTT
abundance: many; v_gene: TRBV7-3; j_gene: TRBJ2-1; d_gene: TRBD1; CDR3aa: CASSLTGTDYNEQFF; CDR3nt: TGTGCCAGCAGCTTAACCGGGACAGACTACAATGAGCAGTTCTTC
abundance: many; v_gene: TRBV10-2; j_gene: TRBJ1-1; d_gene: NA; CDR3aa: CASIIHGNTEAFF; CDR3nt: TGCGCCAGCATTATACACGGAAACACTGAAGCTTTCTTT
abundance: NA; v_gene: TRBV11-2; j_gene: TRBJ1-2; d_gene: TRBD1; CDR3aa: CASRSRGTGEGDYGYTF; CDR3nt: TGTGCCAGCAGATCCCGCGGGACAGGGGAGGGGGACTATGGCTACACCTTC
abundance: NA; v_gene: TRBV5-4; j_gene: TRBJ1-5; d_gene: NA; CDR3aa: CASSPGRDQPQHF; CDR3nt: TGTGCCAGCAGCCCAGGTAGGGATCAGCCCCAGCATTTT
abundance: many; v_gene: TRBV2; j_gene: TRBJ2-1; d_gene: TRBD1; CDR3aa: CASRVNRGSNEQFF; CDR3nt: TGTGCCAGCAGAGTAAACAGGGGAAGCAATGAGCAGTTCTTC
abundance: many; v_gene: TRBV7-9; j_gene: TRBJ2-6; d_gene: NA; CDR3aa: CASSPGLLTTWANVLTF; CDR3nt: TGTGCCAGCAGCCCAGGACTGCTTACTACTTGGGCCAACGTCCTGACTTTC
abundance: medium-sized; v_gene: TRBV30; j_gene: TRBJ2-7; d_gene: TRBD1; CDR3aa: CAWSVRGQTYEQYF; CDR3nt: TGTGCCTGGAGTGTAAGGGGACAGACCTACGAGCAGTACTTC
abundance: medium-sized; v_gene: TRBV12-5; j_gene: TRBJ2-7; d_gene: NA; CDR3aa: CASGLHEQYF; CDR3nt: TGTGCTAGTGGTTTACACGAGCAGTACTTC
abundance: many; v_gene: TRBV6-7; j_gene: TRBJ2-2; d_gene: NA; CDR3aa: CANPNGSGELFF; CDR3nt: TGTGCCAACCCTAATGGGTCCGGGGAGCTGTTTTTT
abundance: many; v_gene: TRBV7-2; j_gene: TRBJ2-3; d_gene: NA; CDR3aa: CASSLYTDTQYF; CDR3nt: TGTGCCAGCAGCTTATATACAGATACGCAGTATTTT
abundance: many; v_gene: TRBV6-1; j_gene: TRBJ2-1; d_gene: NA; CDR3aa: CASSEDHSSYNEQFF; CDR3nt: TGTGCCAGCAGTGAAGACCACAGCTCCTACAATGAGCAGTTCTTC
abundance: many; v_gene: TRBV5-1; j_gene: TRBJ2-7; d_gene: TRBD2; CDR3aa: CASSFRTSLVYEQYF; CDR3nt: TGCGCCAGCAGCTTTCGGACTAGCTTGGTTTACGAGCAGTACTTC
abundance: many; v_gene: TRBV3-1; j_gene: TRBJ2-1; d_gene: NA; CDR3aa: CASSQGRLNEQFF; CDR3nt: TGTGCCAGCAGCCAAGGTCGGCTCAATGAGCAGTTCTTC
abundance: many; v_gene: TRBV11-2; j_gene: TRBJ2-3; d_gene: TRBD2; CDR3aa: CASSSLAGGGTDTQYF; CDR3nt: TGTGCCAGCAGCTCTCTAGCGGGAGGCGGCACAGATACGCAGTATTTT
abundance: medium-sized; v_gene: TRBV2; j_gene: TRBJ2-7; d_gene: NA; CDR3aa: CASSGTYYEQYF; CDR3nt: TGTGCCAGCAGCGGGACTTACTACGAGCAGTACTTC
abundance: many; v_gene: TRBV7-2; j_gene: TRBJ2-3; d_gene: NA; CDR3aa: CASSRQLSPENTQYF; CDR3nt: TGTGCCAGCAGCCGACAGCTGTCTCCGGAGAATACGCAGTATTTT
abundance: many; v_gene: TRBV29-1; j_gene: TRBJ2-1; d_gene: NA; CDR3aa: CSIEGMGLRNEQFF; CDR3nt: TGCAGCATTGAGGGCATGGGTTTGCGGAATGAGCAGTTCTTC
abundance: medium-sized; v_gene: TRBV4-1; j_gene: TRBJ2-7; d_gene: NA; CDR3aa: CASSQEGPQREQYF; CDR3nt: TGCGCCAGCAGCCAAGAGGGGCCCCAGAGGGAGCAGTACTTC
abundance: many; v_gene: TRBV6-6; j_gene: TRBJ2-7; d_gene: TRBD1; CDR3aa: CASSYLPGQSYEQYF; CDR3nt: TGTGCCAGCAGTTACCTTCCGGGACAGTCCTACGAGCAGTACTTC
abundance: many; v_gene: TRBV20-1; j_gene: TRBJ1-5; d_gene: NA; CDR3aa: CSAGYLEGNQPQHF; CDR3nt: TGCAGTGCTGGATACCTGGAGGGCAATCAGCCCCAGCATTTT